The 18 T cell receptor beta chains listed next were all sequenced from one sample in a study of T cell responses to AZD1222 COVID-19 vaccine. Data came from immunoSEQ multiplex PCR; TCRdb stores just in-frame clones and leaves some out. Here the sample spans approximately 150,000 clones, about 90% being singletons. The starting material was peripheral blood, obtained 28 days after the second AZD1222 dose. These receptors were collected from an adult who received the AZD1222 COVID-19 vaccine.

V gene TRBV5-6 combines with J gene TRBJ1-1; D is perhaps TRBD1 (6 bases). Germline values: CDR1 SGHDT, CDR2 YYEEEE. The CDR3 runs to 14 residues. Trimming took off 3 bases at V and 3 bases at J, with 12 bases between the two ends. CDR3 sequence: CASSYQQGDTEAFF. The CDR3 DNA sequence: TGTGCCAGCAGCTACCAACAGGGAGACACTGAAGCTTTCTTT. The full variable domain, its missing parts supplied by reference TRBV5-6 and TRBJ1-1, is DAGVTQSPTHLIKTRGQQVTLRCSPKSGHDTVSWYQQALGQGPQFIFQYYEEEERQRGNFPDRFSGHQFPNYSSELNVNALLLGDSALYLCASSYQQGDTEAFFGQGTRLTVV.

V and J are TRBV7-2 and TRBJ2-5; D is tentatively TRBD1 or TRBD2 (5 bases each). CDR1 is SGHTA and CDR2 is FQGNSA in the germline V gene. V lost 1 base and J lost 4, with 7 bases in between. The CDR3 runs to 13 residues. CDR3 loop: CASSLVRGETQYF. The CDR3 DNA reads TGTGCCAGCAGCTTAGTGAGGGGAGAGACCCAGTACTTC.

V and J are TRBV5-1 and TRBJ2-2; D possibly uses TRBD1 or TRBD2 (5 bases each). Germline V gene lookup returns CDR1 SGHRS and CDR2 YFSETQ. This CDR3 spans 14 amino acids. V shed 5 bases and J shed 7 bases, with 15 bases lying between them. CDR3 protein: CASRSGTLGGELFF. CDR3 sequence (DNA): TGCGCCAGCAGATCCGGGACCTTGGGCGGGGAGCTGTTTTTT. Full variable domain (remainder filled in from reference TRBV5-1 and TRBJ2-2): KAGVTQTPRYLIKTRGQQVTLSCSPISGHRSVSWYQQTPGQGLQFLFEYFSETQRNKGNFPGRFSGRQFSNSRSEMNVSTLELGDSALYLCASRSGTLGGELFFGEGSRLTVL.

V usage is TRBV27 and J usage is TRBJ2-1; D is ambiguous. V shed 2 bases and J shed 3 bases, with 11 bases lying between them. The CDR3 consists of 15 residues. Germline V gene lookup returns CDR1 MNHEY and CDR2 SMNVEV (reference sequence). CDR3 sequence: CASSLKATYYNEQFF. CDR3 in DNA: TGTGCCAGCAGTTTAAAAGCGACCTACTACAATGAGCAGTTCTTC.

This chain joins TRBV27 and TRBJ1-1, with D possibly TRBD1 on 6 matching bases. The V gene lost 6 bases and the J gene lost 1 base, with 21 bases spanning the gap. This CDR3 contains 17 residues. Germline lookup yields CDR1 MNHEY and CDR2 SMNVEV (reference sequence). The CDR3 region has the DNA TGTGCCAGCAGCCTCGTACGGTGGGGGGGCGCGAACACTGAAGCTTTCTTT. Translation gives CASSLVRWGGANTEAFF.

This chain links TRBV11-3 with TRBJ2-5; D gene unclear. The CDR3 runs 13 residues. V was pared by 5 bases and J by 1 base, with 8 bases between. Germline V gives CDR1 SGHNT, CDR2 YENEEA. CDR3 sequence reads: CASSGQPQETQYF. The CDR3 DNA follows: TGTGCCAGCAGCGGGCAACCCCAAGAGACCCAGTACTTC.

The chain links TRBV5-1 to TRBJ1-4, with D possibly being TRBD1 (6 bases). The CDR3 runs to 17 residues. Germline CDR1 and CDR2: SGHRS and YFSETQ. V was cut by 0 bases and J by 7 bases, with 19 bases left in between. CDR3 bases: TGCGCCAGCAGCTTGGTTCCCCTTAAGGGGGGTGGTGAAAAACTGTTTTTT. Its protein product is CASSLVPLKGGGEKLFF.

This chain connects TRBV28 to TRBJ2-7; a weak D match, TRBD2 (6 bases). This CDR3 region has 13 residues. V dropped 6 bases and J dropped 1 base, with 10 bases sitting between them. CDR1 is MDHEN and CDR2 is SYDVKM in the germline V gene. CDR3 sequence (DNA): TGTGCCAGCAGGGCCAGCGGGTCCTACGAGCAGTACGTC. As protein: CASRASGSYEQYV.

The gene calls are TRBV6-5 and TRBJ2-3, with TRBD2 matching over 8 bases. Looked up from germline, CDR1 is MNHEY and CDR2 is SVGAGI. Trimming removed 5 bases from V and 2 bases from J; junction bases left unmatched: 3. The CDR3 totals 14 residues. CDR3 in amino acids: CASSSGSDTDTQYF. CDR3 in DNA: TGTGCCAGCAGTAGCGGGAGCGACACAGATACGCAGTATTTT.

The J gene is TRBJ2-1, the V gene TRBV9; 8 positions agree with TRBD2. The CDR3 consists of 18 residues. V dropped 3 bases and J dropped 3; count of bases not matched to a gene: 14. Germline CDR1 is SGDLS and CDR2 is YYNGEE. CDR3 sequence: CASSAGPPLAGIYNEQFF. Written as DNA, the CDR3 is TGTGCCAGCAGCGCCGGACCCCCCCTAGCGGGTATCTACAATGAGCAGTTCTTC.

The chain has TRBV7-8 and TRBJ2-5; 11 bases map to TRBD2. The germline gives CDR1 SGHVS, CDR2 FQNEAQ. The CDR3 sequence is 15 residues long. Losses at the gene ends were 5 bases for V and 2 bases for J; bases not matched to a gene: 4. The CDR3 spells CASSETSGAQETQYF. The CDR3 nucleotides read TGTGCCAGCAGCGAGACTAGCGGGGCACAAGAGACCCAGTACTTC.

The chain couples TRBV7-6 to TRBJ1-1; TRBD1 might be the D (5 bases). This CDR3 spans 13 amino acids. Germline V CDR1 and CDR2: SGHVS, FNYEAQ. V lost 1 base and J lost 4, with 7 bases in between. The CDR3 protein is CASSLGGVTEAFF. CDR3 nucleotides: TGTGCCAGCAGCTTAGGAGGGGTCACTGAAGCTTTCTTT.

The V gene is TRBV19, the J gene TRBJ1-2; 8 bases match TRBD1. The CDR3 length is 14 residues. Trimming took 3 bases from V and 3 from J; bases not matched to a gene: 3. CDR1 and CDR2 (germline): LNHDA, SQIVND (reference sequence). CDR3 loop: CASSMGTGHYGYTF. In nucleotides, the CDR3 is TGTGCCAGTAGTATGGGGACAGGCCACTATGGCTACACCTTC. Using reference TRBV19 and TRBJ1-2 for the parts outside the CDR3, the full variable domain is DGGITQSPKYLFRKEGQNVTLSCEQNLNHDAMYWYRQDPGQGLRLIYYSQIVNDFQKGDIAEGYSVSREKKESFPLTVTSAQKNPTAFYLCASSMGTGHYGYTFGSGTRLTVV.

The chain couples TRBV6-5 to TRBJ1-4; TRBD1 matches at 10 bases. The V and J ends lost 0 bases and 7 bases, in that order; junction bases with no gene match: 2. Per germline, CDR1 MNHEY and CDR2 SVGAGI. The CDR3 is made up of 15 amino acids. The CDR3 region is CASSYSTGGGEKLFF. The CDR3 coding sequence is TGTGCCAGCAGTTACTCGACAGGGGGCGGTGAAAAACTGTTTTTT.

The J gene is TRBJ1-1, the V gene TRBV10-3; tentative D call: TRBD1 (5 bases). V lost 0 bases, J lost 1 base, and 9 bases lay in between. Germline V gives CDR1 ENHRY, CDR2 SYGVKD. CDR3 length: 15 residues. CDR3 residues: CAISESWGPNTEAFF. DNA for the CDR3: TGTGCCATCAGTGAGTCATGGGGCCCGAACACTGAAGCTTTCTTT.

The chain combines TRBV28 with TRBJ1-4, with D possibly being TRBD1 (6 bases). CDR1 is MDHEN, CDR2 SYDVKM, per germline. Trimming left V 8 bases short and J 2 bases short, with 6 bases between. CDR3 length: 12 residues. The CDR3 DNA is TGTGCCAGCCAGGGGACTAATGAAAAACTGTTTTTT. Translating gives CASQGTNEKLFF.

This clone has more than one count but fewer than ten. The chain couples TRBV2 to TRBJ1-2; D is unclear. The CDR3 is 14 residues long. Germline V gene sequence: CDR1 SNHLY, CDR2 FYNNEI. Trimming shortened V by 1 base and J by 8 bases, and 14 bases separated the two germline ends. The CDR3 DNA follows: TGTGCCAGCAGTGAAGGGACCGCCTCCGGAGGCTACACCTTC. This translates into CASSEGTASGGYTF.

The chain employs TRBV11-1 and TRBJ2-2, with D maybe TRBD2 (5 bases). The CDR3 length is 16 residues. V was clipped by 3 bases and J by 3 bases, with 14 bases between them. From germline, CDR1 is SGHAT and CDR2 FQDESV (reference sequence). CDR3 coding DNA: TGTGCCAGCAGCTTCGGGGTGGATCCTCACACCGGGGAGCTGTTTTTT. It yields the protein CASSFGVDPHTGELFF. The full variable domain, rest sourced from reference TRBV11-1 and TRBJ2-2, is EAEVAQSPRYKITEKSQAVAFWCDPISGHATLYWYRQILGQGPELLVQFQDESVVDDSQLPKDRFSAERLKGVDSTLKIQPAELGDSAMYLCASSFGVDPHTGELFFGEGSRLTVL.